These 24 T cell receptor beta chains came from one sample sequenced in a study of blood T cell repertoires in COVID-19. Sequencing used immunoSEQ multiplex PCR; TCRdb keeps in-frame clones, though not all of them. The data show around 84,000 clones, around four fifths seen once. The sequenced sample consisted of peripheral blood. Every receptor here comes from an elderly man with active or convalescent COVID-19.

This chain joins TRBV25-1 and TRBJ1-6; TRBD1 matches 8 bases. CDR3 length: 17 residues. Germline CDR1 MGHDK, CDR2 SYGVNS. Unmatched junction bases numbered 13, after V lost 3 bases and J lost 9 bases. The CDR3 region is CASSESPGGVSSSPLHF. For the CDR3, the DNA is TGTGCCAGCAGTGAGTCCCCAGGGGGCGTAAGTTCTTCACCCCTCCACTTT.

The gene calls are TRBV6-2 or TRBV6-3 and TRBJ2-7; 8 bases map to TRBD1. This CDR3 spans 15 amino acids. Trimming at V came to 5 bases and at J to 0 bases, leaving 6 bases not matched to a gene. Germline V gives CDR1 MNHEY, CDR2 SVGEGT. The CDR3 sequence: CASSHRTGSSYEQYV. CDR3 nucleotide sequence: TGTGCCAGCAGTCACAGGACAGGGAGCTCCTACGAGCAGTACGTC.

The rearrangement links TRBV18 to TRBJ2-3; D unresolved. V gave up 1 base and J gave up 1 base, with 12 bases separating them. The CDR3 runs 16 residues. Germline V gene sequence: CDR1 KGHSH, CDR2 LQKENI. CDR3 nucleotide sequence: TGTGCCAGCTCACCACGAGAAACCCGGGGCACAGATACGCAGTATTTT. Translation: CASSPRETRGTDTQYF.

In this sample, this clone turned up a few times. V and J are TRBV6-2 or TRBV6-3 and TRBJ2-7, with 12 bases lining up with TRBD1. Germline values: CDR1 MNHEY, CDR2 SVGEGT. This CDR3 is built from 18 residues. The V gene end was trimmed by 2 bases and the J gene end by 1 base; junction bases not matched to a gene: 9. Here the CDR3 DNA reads TGTGCCAGCAGTTACGTCCCGGGACAGGGGGCCGGGTCCTACGAGCAGTACGTC. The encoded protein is CASSYVPGQGAGSYEQYV.

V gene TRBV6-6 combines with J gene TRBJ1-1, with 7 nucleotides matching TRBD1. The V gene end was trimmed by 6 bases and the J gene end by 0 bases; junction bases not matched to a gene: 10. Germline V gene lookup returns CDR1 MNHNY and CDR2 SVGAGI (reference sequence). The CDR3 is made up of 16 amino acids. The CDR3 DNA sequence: TGTGCCAGCAGCTCCGCCCCCGGACAGGTGAACACTGAAGCTTTCTTT. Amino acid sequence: CASSSAPGQVNTEAFF.

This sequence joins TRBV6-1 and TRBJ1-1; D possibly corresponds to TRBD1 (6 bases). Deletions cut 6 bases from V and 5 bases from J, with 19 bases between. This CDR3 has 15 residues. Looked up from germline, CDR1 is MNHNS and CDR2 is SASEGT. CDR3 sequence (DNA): TGTGCCAGCAGAGACGCAGGGGATCCGCGAACTGAAGCTTTCTTT. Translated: CASRDAGDPRTEAFF.

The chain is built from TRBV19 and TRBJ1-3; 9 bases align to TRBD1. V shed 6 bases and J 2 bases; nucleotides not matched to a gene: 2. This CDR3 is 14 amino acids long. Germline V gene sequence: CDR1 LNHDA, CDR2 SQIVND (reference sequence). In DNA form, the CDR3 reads TGTGCCAGTAGCTGGACAGGGGCTGGAAACACCATATATTTT. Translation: CASSWTGAGNTIYF.

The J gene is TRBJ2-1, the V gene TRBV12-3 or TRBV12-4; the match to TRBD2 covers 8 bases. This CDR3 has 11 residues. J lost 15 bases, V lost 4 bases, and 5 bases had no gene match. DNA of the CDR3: TGTGCCAGCAGTTCGGGACTAGGGGCGTTCTTC. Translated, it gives CASSSGLGAFF.

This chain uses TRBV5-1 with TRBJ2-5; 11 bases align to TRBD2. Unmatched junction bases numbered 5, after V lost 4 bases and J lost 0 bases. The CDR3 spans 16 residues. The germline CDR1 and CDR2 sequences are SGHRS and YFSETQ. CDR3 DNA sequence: TGCGCCAGCAGCACGCCTAGCGGGGGGAACCAAGAGACCCAGTACTTC. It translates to CASSTPSGGNQETQYF.

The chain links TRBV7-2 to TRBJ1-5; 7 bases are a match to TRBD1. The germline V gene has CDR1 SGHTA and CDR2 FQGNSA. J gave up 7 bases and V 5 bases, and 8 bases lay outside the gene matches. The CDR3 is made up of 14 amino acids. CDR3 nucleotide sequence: TGTGCCAGCAGCCAACAGGGGATGGGACAGCCCCAGCATTTT. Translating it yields CASSQQGMGQPQHF.

In DNA, the CDR3 is TGTGCCAGCAGCCAAGTTAGGAGCCAAGAGACCCAGTACTTC. Translating gives CASSQVRSQETQYF. J is TRBJ2-5 and V is TRBV3-1 (or the pseudogene TRBV3-2), with D hard to call. V lost 1 base to trimming and J lost 1 base, with 7 bases between them. CDR3 length equals 14 residues. Germline assignment: CDR1 LGHDT and CDR2 YNNKEL (reference sequence).

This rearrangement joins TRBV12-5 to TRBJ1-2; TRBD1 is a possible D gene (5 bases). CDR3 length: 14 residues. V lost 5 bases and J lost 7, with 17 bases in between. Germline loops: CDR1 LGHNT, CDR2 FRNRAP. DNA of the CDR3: TGTGCTAGTGGTCTCCGGCAGGGCTCCGGTGGCTACACCTTC. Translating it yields CASGLRQGSGGYTF.

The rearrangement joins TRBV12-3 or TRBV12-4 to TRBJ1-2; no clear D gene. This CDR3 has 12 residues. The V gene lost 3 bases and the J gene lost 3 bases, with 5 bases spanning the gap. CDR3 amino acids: CASSFSDYGYTF. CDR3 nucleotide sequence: TGTGCCAGCAGTTTTTCCGACTATGGCTACACCTTC.

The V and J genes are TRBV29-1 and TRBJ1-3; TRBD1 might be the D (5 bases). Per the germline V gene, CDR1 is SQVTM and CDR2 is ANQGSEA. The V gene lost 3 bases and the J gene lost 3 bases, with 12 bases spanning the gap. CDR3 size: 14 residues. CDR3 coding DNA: TGCAGCGTTGAGTTGGGGCTAGGTGGAAACACCATATATTTT. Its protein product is CSVELGLGGNTIYF.

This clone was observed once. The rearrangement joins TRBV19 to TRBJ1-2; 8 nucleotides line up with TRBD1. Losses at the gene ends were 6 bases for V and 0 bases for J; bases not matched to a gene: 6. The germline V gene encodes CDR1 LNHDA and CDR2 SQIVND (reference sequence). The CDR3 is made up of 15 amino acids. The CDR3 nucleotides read TGTGCCAGTAGAGAGCAGGGGGCCTCTAACTATGGCTACACCTTC. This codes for CASREQGASNYGYTF.

The CDR3 DNA sequence: TGTGCCAGCAGCCCTCGGGACTACGAGCAGTACGTC. Amino acid sequence: CASSPRDYEQYV. This chain links TRBV28 with TRBJ2-7; D possibly corresponds to TRBD2 (5 bases). Germline V gene sequence: CDR1 MDHEN, CDR2 SYDVKM. Trimming left V 6 bases short and J 3 bases short, with 9 bases between. The CDR3 totals 12 residues.

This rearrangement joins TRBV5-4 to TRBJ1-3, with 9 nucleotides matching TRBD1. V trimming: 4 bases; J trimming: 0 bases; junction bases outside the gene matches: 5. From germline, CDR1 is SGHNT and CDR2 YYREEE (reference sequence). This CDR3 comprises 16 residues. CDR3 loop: CASSQRTGVSGNTIYF. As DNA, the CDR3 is TGTGCCAGCAGCCAGAGGACAGGGGTCTCTGGAAACACCATATATTTT.

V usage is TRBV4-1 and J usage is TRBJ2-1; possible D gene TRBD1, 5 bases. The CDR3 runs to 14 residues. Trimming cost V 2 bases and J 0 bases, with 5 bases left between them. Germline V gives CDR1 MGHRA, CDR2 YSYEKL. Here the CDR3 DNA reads TGCGCCAGCAGCCAACAGGGCTCCTACAATGAGCAGTTCTTC. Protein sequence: CASSQQGSYNEQFF.

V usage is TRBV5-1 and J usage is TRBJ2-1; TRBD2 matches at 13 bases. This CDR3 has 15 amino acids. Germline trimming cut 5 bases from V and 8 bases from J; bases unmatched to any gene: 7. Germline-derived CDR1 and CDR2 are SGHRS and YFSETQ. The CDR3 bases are TGCGCCAGCAGACGGACTAGCGGGAGCGAGGATGAGCAGTTCTTC. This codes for CASRRTSGSEDEQFF. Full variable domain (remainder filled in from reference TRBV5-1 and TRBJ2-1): KAGVTQTPRYLIKTRGQQVTLSCSPISGHRSVSWYQQTPGQGLQFLFEYFSETQRNKGNFPGRFSGRQFSNSRSEMNVSTLELGDSALYLCASRRTSGSEDEQFFGPGTRLTVL.

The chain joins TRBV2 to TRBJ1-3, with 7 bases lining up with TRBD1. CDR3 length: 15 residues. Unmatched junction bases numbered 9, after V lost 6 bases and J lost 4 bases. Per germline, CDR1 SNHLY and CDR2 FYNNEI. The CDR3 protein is CASRSLGGVGNTIYF. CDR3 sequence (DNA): TGTGCCAGCAGGTCATTAGGGGGCGTGGGAAACACCATATATTTT.

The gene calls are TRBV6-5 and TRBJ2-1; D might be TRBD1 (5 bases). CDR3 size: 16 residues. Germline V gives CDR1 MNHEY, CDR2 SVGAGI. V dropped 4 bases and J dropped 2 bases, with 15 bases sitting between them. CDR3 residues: CASSSHTGTTYNEQFF. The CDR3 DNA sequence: TGTGCCAGCAGTTCCCATACAGGAACTACCTACAATGAGCAGTTCTTC.

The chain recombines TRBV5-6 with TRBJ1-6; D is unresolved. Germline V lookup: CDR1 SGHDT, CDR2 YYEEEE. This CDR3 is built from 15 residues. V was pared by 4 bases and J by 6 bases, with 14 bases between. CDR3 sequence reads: CASSRLAGINSPLHF. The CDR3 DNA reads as TGTGCCAGCAGCCGACTTGCGGGGATTAATTCACCCCTCCACTTT.

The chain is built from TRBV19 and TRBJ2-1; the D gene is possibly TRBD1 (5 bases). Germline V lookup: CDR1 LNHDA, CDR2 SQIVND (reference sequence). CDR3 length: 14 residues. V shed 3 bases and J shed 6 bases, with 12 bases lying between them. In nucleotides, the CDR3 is TGTGCCAGTAGTATTGGGGCGATGGGCAATGAGCAGTTCTTC. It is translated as CASSIGAMGNEQFF. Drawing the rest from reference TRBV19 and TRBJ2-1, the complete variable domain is DGGITQSPKYLFRKEGQNVTLSCEQNLNHDAMYWYRQDPGQGLRLIYYSQIVNDFQKGDIAEGYSVSREKKESFPLTVTSAQKNPTAFYLCASSIGAMGNEQFFGPGTRLTVL.

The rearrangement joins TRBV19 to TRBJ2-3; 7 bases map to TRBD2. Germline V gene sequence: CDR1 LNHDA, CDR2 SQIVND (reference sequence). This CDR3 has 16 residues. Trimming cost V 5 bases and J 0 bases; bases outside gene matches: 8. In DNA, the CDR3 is TGTGCCAGTAGTCTCGGGACTACGATTAGCACAGATACGCAGTATTTT. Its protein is CASSLGTTISTDTQYF. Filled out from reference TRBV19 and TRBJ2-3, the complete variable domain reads DGGITQSPKYLFRKEGQNVTLSCEQNLNHDAMYWYRQDPGQGLRLIYYSQIVNDFQKGDIAEGYSVSREKKESFPLTVTSAQKNPTAFYLCASSLGTTISTDTQYFGPGTRLTVL.